A selection of T cell receptor beta chains follows, all from one sample in a study of CD8+ T cells in alopecia areata. The protocol was immunoSEQ multiplex PCR, while the TCRdb copy is restricted to in-frame clones and leaves out a portion. The data show some 190,000 clones, roughly three fifths seen once. This sample comprised CD4+ T cells sorted from blood, obtained at approximately week 49, from a patient treated with tofacitinib. Receptor source: a human donor with alopecia areata. CDR3s include the opening cysteine and the closing phenylalanine or tryptophan. A D gene is named only where the DNA matches it firmly. For some rows the clone size is stated as once, few or many, or as a class when expanded; others skip it.

j_call: TRBJ1-4; v_call: TRBV7-2; d_call: .; clone_size: .; cdr3_aa: CASSTRASSWEKLFF; cdr3_nt: TGTGCCAGCAGCACCCGGGCCTCCTCGTGGGAAAAACTGTTTTTT
j_call: TRBJ2-7; v_call: TRBV2; d_call: .; clone_size: .; cdr3_aa: CASKRNYEQYF; cdr3_nt: TGTGCCAGCAAAAGGAACTACGAGCAGTACTTC
j_call: TRBJ2-7; v_call: TRBV30; d_call: .; clone_size: .; cdr3_aa: CAWSVQAREQYF; cdr3_nt: TGTGCCTGGAGTGTACAAGCAAGGGAGCAGTACTTC
j_call: TRBJ2-2; v_call: TRBV7-3; d_call: .; clone_size: .; cdr3_aa: CASSPFAGWGELFF; cdr3_nt: TGTGCCAGCAGCCCCTTTGCGGGCTGGGGGGAGCTGTTTTTT
j_call: TRBJ2-5; v_call: TRBV5-1; d_call: .; clone_size: .; cdr3_aa: CASSLHPGTNRKETQYF; cdr3_nt: TGCGCCAGCAGCCTACACCCCGGTACCAACAGAAAAGAGACCCAGTACTTC
j_call: TRBJ2-5; v_call: TRBV29-1; d_call: .; clone_size: .; cdr3_aa: CSVGRAQETQYF; cdr3_nt: TGCAGCGTTGGGCGGGCCCAAGAGACCCAGTACTTC
j_call: TRBJ1-2; v_call: TRBV4-1; d_call: .; clone_size: .; cdr3_aa: CASSQETGSANYGYTF; cdr3_nt: TGCGCCAGCAGCCAAGAAACGGGGTCAGCTAACTATGGCTACACCTTC
j_call: TRBJ2-4; v_call: TRBV11-2; d_call: TRBD2; clone_size: many; cdr3_aa: CASSPTSGGNIQYF; cdr3_nt: TGTGCCAGCAGCCCGACTAGCGGGGGCAACATTCAGTACTTC
j_call: TRBJ1-4; v_call: TRBV11-2; d_call: .; clone_size: .; cdr3_aa: CASSLDVGGYEKLFF; cdr3_nt: TGTGCCAGCAGCTTAGATGTAGGGGGGTATGAAAAACTGTTTTTT
j_call: TRBJ2-2; v_call: TRBV5-6; d_call: .; clone_size: .; cdr3_aa: CASSLPGSVAGELFF; cdr3_nt: TGTGCCAGCAGCTTGCCCGGGAGTGTGGCCGGGGAGCTGTTTTTT
j_call: TRBJ1-1; v_call: TRBV29-1; d_call: TRBD1; clone_size: .; cdr3_aa: CSVTGGAFF; cdr3_nt: TGCAGCGTTACAGGGGGCGCTTTCTTT
j_call: TRBJ1-1; v_call: TRBV29-1; d_call: .; clone_size: .; cdr3_aa: CSVVRKTTTEAFF; cdr3_nt: TGCAGCGTTGTTAGGAAGACCACCACTGAAGCTTTCTTT
j_call: TRBJ2-5; v_call: TRBV23-1; d_call: TRBD1; clone_size: .; cdr3_aa: CASSQYTGTGRETQYF; cdr3_nt: TGCGCCAGCAGTCAATACACCGGGACAGGGCGTGAGACCCAGTACTTC
j_call: TRBJ2-3; v_call: TRBV6-5; d_call: .; clone_size: .; cdr3_aa: CASSYPDVDTQYF; cdr3_nt: TGTGCCAGCAGTTATCCGGACGTGGATACGCAGTATTTT